What follows describes a single T cell receptor beta chain. What it binds is unknown. Sequencing used immunoSEQ multiplex PCR; TCRdb keeps in-frame clones, though not all of them. Among around 16,000 clones listed, roughly three quarters were seen once. This record belongs to a study of OX40 agonist ivuxolimab in advanced cancers. This CDR3 comprises 14 residues. The trim removed 5 bases at V and 3 bases at J, leaving 6 bases unmatched. CDR1 and CDR2 from the germline V gene are SGHDN and FVKESK. Study-wide results and caveats: Near-lowest levels of clonal expansion characterized partial responders at 0.1-3.0 mg/kg.

The material sequenced was CD4+ or CD8+ T cells sorted from blood, taken in a trial of the OX40 agonist ivuxolimab. The TCR originated in an adult with an advanced solid tumor such as melanoma, head and neck, liver or kidney cancer. This chain uses TRBV14 with TRBJ2-7; 8 bases line up with TRBD2. This CDR3 is CASSYSGSGYEQYF. The CDR3 DNA follows: TGTGCCAGCAGCTACAGCGGGAGCGGCTACGAGCAGTACTTC.